This T cell receptor (beta chain) was found in a study of control samples from healthy donors and cancer patients. Assay used: immunoSEQ multiplex PCR; TCRdb lists only in-frame clones, some missing. Here the sample spans roughly 80,000 clones, roughly 90% being singletons. V shed 5 bases, J shed 0 bases, and the junction held 3 bases outside the gene matches. Looked up from germline, CDR1 is SGHNT and CDR2 is YENEEA. The CDR3 loop spans 15 amino acids. The sample consisted of blood. The chain is built from TRBV11-3 and TRBJ2-2; 7 nucleotides match TRBD1. The sequence was collected from a man aged 45-65 years in good health. The CDR3 reads CASSRDRTNTGELFF. The CDR3 coding sequence is TGTGCCAGCAGCCGGGACAGAACGAACACCGGGGAGCTGTTTTTT.